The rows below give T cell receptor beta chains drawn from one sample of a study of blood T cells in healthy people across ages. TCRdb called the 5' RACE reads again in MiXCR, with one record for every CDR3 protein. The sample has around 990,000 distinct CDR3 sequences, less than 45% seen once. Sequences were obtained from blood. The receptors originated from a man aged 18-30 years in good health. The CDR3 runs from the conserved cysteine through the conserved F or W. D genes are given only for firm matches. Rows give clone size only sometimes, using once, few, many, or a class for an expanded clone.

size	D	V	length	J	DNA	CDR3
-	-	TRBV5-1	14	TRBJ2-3	TGCGCCAGCAGCGGAACTCTTCAGGGTCCGACGCAGTATTTT	CASSGTLQGPTQYF
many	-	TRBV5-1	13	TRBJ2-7	TGTGCCAGCAGCTTAGACCCTACTTACGAGCAGTACTTC	CASSLDPTYEQYF
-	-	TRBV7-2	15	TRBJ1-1	TGTGCCAGCAACACCGGGGGGGTGGGGTCAACTGAAGCTTTCTTT	CASNTGGVGSTEAFF
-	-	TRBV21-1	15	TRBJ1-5	TGTGCCAGCAGCCCCCAGGACAGGCGGGATCAGCCCCAGCATTTT	CASSPQDRRDQPQHF
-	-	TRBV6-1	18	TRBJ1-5	TGTGCCAGCAGTGACCCGAACGGGGACCATTATAGCAATCAGCCCCAGCATTTT	CASSDPNGDHYSNQPQHF
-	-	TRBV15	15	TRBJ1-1	TGTGCCACCAGCAGAGGGGAGGCATGGAGGACTGAAGCTTTCTTT	CATSRGEAWRTEAFF
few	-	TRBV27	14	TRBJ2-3	TGTGCCAGCAGTTTGCAGCCTAGCACAGATACGCAGTATTTT	CASSLQPSTDTQYF
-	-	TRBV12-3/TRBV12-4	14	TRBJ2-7	TGTGCCAGCAATTCTACCCTGCTATACTACGAGCAGTACTTC	CASNSTLLYYEQYF
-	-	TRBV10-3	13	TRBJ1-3	TGTGCCACCCAGGGAGTCTCTGGAAACACCATATATTTT	CATQGVSGNTIYF
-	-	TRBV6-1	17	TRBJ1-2	TGTGCCAGCAGTGAAGCGCCCCGCCGCCCCAGGGTCTATGGCTACACCTTC	CASSEAPRRPRVYGYTF
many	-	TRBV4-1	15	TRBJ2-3	TGCGCCAGCAGCCAAGTGGGACCTAGCACAGATACGCAGTATTTT	CASSQVGPSTDTQYF
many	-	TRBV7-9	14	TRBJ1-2	TGTGCCAGCAGCCCGACCTTTACCCTCGATGGCTACACCTTC	CASSPTFTLDGYTF
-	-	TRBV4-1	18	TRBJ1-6	TGCGCCAGCAGCCAAGATTCATGGGGGAGCTCCTATAATTCACCCCCCCACTTT	CASSQDSWGSSYNSPPHF
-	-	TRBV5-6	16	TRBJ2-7	TGTGCCAGCAGCACAACCCCTTCAGCCCTCTCCTACGAGCAGTACTTC	CASSTTPSALSYEQYF
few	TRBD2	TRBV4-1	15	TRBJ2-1	TGCGCCAGCAGCCAAGGGGTAGCGGGGGGCAATGAGCAGTTCTTC	CASSQGVAGGNEQFF
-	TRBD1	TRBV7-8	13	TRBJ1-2	TGTGCCAGCAGCTTTCAGGGGGCCGTTGGCTACACCTTC	CASSFQGAVGYTF
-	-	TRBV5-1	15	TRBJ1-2	TGCGCCAGCAGCCTAAGTCCAGGGGAGGTCTATGGCTACACCTTC	CASSLSPGEVYGYTF